The clone carrying this T cell receptor (beta chain) was counted a few times. Its matching antigen is unknown. This specimen belongs to a study of CD8 T cells in ankylosing spondylitis. Notes on the study in general: Characteristic, it appeared, of ankylosing spondylitis blood was a TCR beta motif of about eight highly homologous variants. Previous work reported some of these motif variants in the synovial fluid and blood of reactive arthritis.

The CDR3 spans 15 residues. Trimming removed 5 bases from V and 8 bases from J, with 21 bases in between. TCR beta libraries were made by quantitative 5'-RACE with molecular barcodes. MiXCR, run by TCRdb on the 5' RACE reads, gives a single entry per CDR3 protein. The data show hundreds of thousands of distinct CDR3 sequences, approximately 30% seen once. The V gene is TRBV12-3 or TRBV12-4, the J gene TRBJ1-2; D ambiguous. The sequence derives from a male donor with ankylosing spondylitis or in good health (not recorded which). The sample taken for sequencing was blood, either unsorted or a sorted T cell fraction (not recorded which). In nucleotides, the CDR3 is TGTGCCAGCAGTCCTCCTACCGAGCGGGTCGACGGCTACACCTTC. Translating gives CASSPPTERVDGYTF.